Detailed here is one TCR beta chain. The assay was immunoSEQ multiplex PCR, and TCRdb's table has in-frame clones only and misses some. This sample has 2 million to 2.5 million clones, with 95% found just once. The CDR3 length is 16 residues. Germline values: CDR1 MDHEN, CDR2 SYDVKM. Deletions cut 9 bases from V and 8 bases from J, with 28 bases between. The data were obtained in a study of shared clonotypes between healthy human individuals. For the study at large: Each donor had three CD4 naive, three CD4 memory, two CD8 naive and one CD8 memory plate.

The chain combines TRBV28 with TRBJ1-2; maybe TRBD1 (5 bases). The sequenced material came from naive CD4+ T cells sorted from blood. The subset here: CD45RA+ positively selected. The source is a man aged 18 to 30 in good health. The CDR3 sequence: CASYAPRWGRSKGYTF. In DNA, the CDR3 is TGTGCCAGTTACGCCCCACGTTGGGGGAGGTCTAAGGGCTACACCTTC.